These 29 T cell receptor beta chains were all obtained from the same sample, sequenced in a study of CD8+ T cells in alopecia areata. Treatment indicated: oral pan-JAK inhibitor, 5-10 mg twice daily. RNA extraction was followed by reverse transcription into cDNA, which acted as the sequencing template. Some clones are missing from TCRdb's copy, which holds only in-frame ones; the method was immunoSEQ multiplex PCR. The sample holds approximately 180,000 clones, around 58% seen once. The material was CD4+ T cells sorted from blood, obtained at approximately week 56, from a patient treated with tofacitinib. These receptors came from a human donor with alopecia areata.

The chain is built from TRBV2 and TRBJ2-7; D might be TRBD1 (6 bases). Germline values: CDR1 SNHLY, CDR2 FYNNEI. The CDR3 covers 12 residues. Trimming took off 8 bases at V and 6 bases at J, with 14 bases between the two ends. DNA for the CDR3: TGTGCCAGCGGCGAGGGGGTGGGCGAGCAGTACTTC. This translates into CASGEGVGEQYF.

This chain connects TRBV5-4 to TRBJ2-3; 7 nucleotides match TRBD1. The germline CDR1 and CDR2 sequences are SGHNT and YYREEE (reference sequence). V lost 5 bases to trimming and J lost 2 bases; unmatched junction nucleotides: 5. This CDR3 is 14 amino acids long. The DNA of the CDR3 is TGTGCCAGCAGAATCGGGACAGACACAGATACGCAGTATTTT. Its protein is CASRIGTDTDTQYF.

The chain combines TRBV29-1 with TRBJ2-1, with 9 bases identical to TRBD1. The V gene's germline CDR1 is SQVTM and CDR2 ANQGSEA. J lost 5 bases, V lost 8 bases, and 4 bases had no gene match. The CDR3 is 12 amino acids. CDR3 DNA sequence: TGCAGCACGGGACAGGGAAACAATGAGCAGTTCTTC. Protein sequence: CSTGQGNNEQFF.

About this clone: Within the sample, other DNA sequences also encode this same CDR3. The chain has TRBV5-1 and TRBJ2-2; possible D gene TRBD2, 6 bases. With 2 bases removed from V and 5 bases from J, the gap between germline ends came to 10 bases. This CDR3 contains 14 residues. CDR1 and CDR2 (germline): SGHRS, YFSETQ. CDR3 sequence (DNA): TGCGCCAGCAGCTTTGAGGGGAGGACCGGGGAGCTGTTTTTT. Its translation is CASSFEGRTGELFF.

This rearrangement joins TRBV11-2 to TRBJ2-7; possible D gene TRBD2, 5 bases. The CDR3 sequence is 14 residues long. The germline CDR1 and CDR2 sequences are SGHAT and FQNNGV. Trimming removed 1 base from V and 3 bases from J, with 10 bases in between. CDR3 DNA sequence: TGTGCCAGCAGCTTAGGGTTCGCGGGCTACGAGCAGTACTTC. Translated, it gives CASSLGFAGYEQYF.

This sequence joins TRBV2 and TRBJ1-1; D unclear. The V end lost 8 bases, the J end lost 1 base, and 5 bases lay between the germline ends. This CDR3 comprises 11 residues. CDR1 and CDR2 from the germline V gene are SNHLY and FYNNEI. CDR3 nucleotides: TGTGCCAGCGGACGGAACACTGAAGCTTTCTTT. Translating gives CASGRNTEAFF.

This clone appeared a few times. The V call is TRBV11-2, the J call TRBJ2-5; D not resolved. V shed 1 base and J shed 5 bases, with 8 bases lying between them. Per the germline V gene, CDR1 is SGHAT and CDR2 is FQNNGV. CDR3 length: 13 amino acids. CDR3 sequence reads: CASSLGTTETQYF. CDR3 coding DNA: TGTGCCAGCAGCTTAGGGACCACGGAGACCCAGTACTTC.

There are a few counts of this clone. The V call is TRBV29-1, the J call TRBJ2-2; 7 bases match TRBD1. There are 14 residues in the CDR3. V shed 0 bases and J 4 bases; nucleotides not matched to a gene: 2. Germline V gene lookup returns CDR1 SQVTM and CDR2 ANQGSEA. The CDR3 DNA is TGCAGCGTTGAAGAAAACAGGGGCACCGGGGAGCTGTTTTTT. The encoded protein is CSVEENRGTGELFF.

V usage is TRBV14 and J usage is TRBJ2-7, with D tentatively TRBD1 (5 bases). The CDR3 is 13 amino acids. Looked up from germline, CDR1 is SGHDN and CDR2 is FVKESK. V shed 5 bases and J shed 6 bases, with 14 bases lying between them. CDR3 sequence reads: CASSGARVREQYF. The CDR3 DNA sequence: TGTGCCAGCAGCGGAGCCAGGGTCCGCGAGCAGTACTTC.

This clone was seen more than once but under ten times. CDR3 in DNA: TGCGCCAGCAGCGCCCTGTCTGCCGGGGGGCAAGAGACCCAGTACTTC. Translation gives CASSALSAGGQETQYF. The J gene is TRBJ2-5, the V gene TRBV5-1; 7 positions agree with TRBD2. CDR1 is SGHRS and CDR2 is YFSETQ in the germline V gene. Trimming cost V 4 bases and J 2 bases; bases outside gene matches: 11. The CDR3 totals 16 residues.

The chain couples TRBV5-1 to TRBJ2-2; D gene unclear. Trimming took off 2 bases at V and 4 bases at J, with 9 bases between the two ends. The length of the CDR3 is 14 residues. Germline CDR1 reads SGHRS; CDR2 reads YFSETQ. The CDR3 loop is CASSFMVGTGELFF. The CDR3 nucleotides read TGCGCCAGCAGCTTCATGGTCGGCACCGGGGAGCTGTTTTTT.

The chain employs TRBV7-2 and TRBJ2-6, with no clear D. Germline values: CDR1 SGHTA, CDR2 FQGNSA. With 0 bases removed from V and 3 bases from J, the gap between germline ends came to 6 bases. This CDR3 region has 15 residues. CDR3 coding DNA: TGTGCCAGCAGCTTAGCTTGGAATGGGGCCAACGTCCTGACTTTC. Residues: CASSLAWNGANVLTF.

This clone was observed a few times. This sequence joins TRBV10-2 and TRBJ2-7; perhaps D is TRBD1 or TRBD2 (6 bases each). V lost 0 bases and J 7 bases, leaving 13 bases between the germline ends. Looked up from germline, CDR1 is WSHSY and CDR2 is SAAADI. This CDR3 comprises 14 residues. The CDR3 spells CASSESTGAGEQYF. The CDR3 DNA reads TGCGCCAGCAGTGAGTCTACGGGGGCGGGTGAGCAGTACTTC.

This clone appeared a few times. V and J are TRBV30 and TRBJ1-5; D unclear. V was trimmed by 3 bases and J by 0 bases, leaving 6 bases between them. The germline CDR1 and CDR2 sequences are GTSNPN and SVGIG (reference sequence). The CDR3 consists of 13 residues. The CDR3 DNA is TGTGCCTGGAGGGAGAATAGCAATCAGCCCCAGCATTTT. The encoded protein is CAWRENSNQPQHF.

The CDR3 is CAISESSGPSGANVLTF. In DNA, the CDR3 is TGTGCCATCAGTGAGTCGTCAGGCCCCTCTGGGGCCAACGTCCTGACTTTC. V usage is TRBV10-3 and J usage is TRBJ2-6; D gene unclear. The V and J ends lost 0 bases and 0 bases respectively, with 9 bases between them. The CDR3 has 17 amino acids. Germline CDR1 and CDR2: ENHRY and SYGVKD.

The rearrangement uses TRBV30 and TRBJ2-7; weak D call: TRBD1 (6 bases). V was clipped by 1 base and J by 3 bases, with 7 bases between them. Germline V gene sequence: CDR1 GTSNPN, CDR2 SVGIG (reference sequence). CDR3 length: 12 residues. The CDR3 sequence: CAWSAGVYEQYF. CDR3 sequence (DNA): TGTGCCTGGAGTGCAGGGGTCTACGAGCAGTACTTC.

In its sample, this clone was seen a few times. This chain links TRBV2 with TRBJ2-4; TRBD1 matches 7 bases. The V and J ends lost 7 bases and 6 bases, in that order; junction bases with no gene match: 9. The CDR3 is 14 amino acids. Per germline, CDR1 SNHLY and CDR2 FYNNEI. CDR3 sequence (DNA): TGTGCCAGCAACGTCGGACAGGCGGGAAACATTCAGTACTTC. Translation: CASNVGQAGNIQYF.

This chain links TRBV29-1 with TRBJ1-2; 10 bases are a match to TRBD1. This CDR3 comprises 12 residues. V gave up 7 bases and J gave up 3 bases; unmatched junction bases: 2. From germline, CDR1 is SQVTM and CDR2 ANQGSEA. The CDR3 is CSGDRGDYGYTF. The CDR3, as DNA: TGCAGCGGGGACAGGGGCGACTATGGCTACACCTTC.

This clone was observed a single time. V is TRBV30 and J is TRBJ1-3; 9 nucleotides line up with TRBD1. V shed 4 bases and J 1 base; nucleotides not matched to a gene: 17. Germline CDR1 GTSNPN, CDR2 SVGIG (reference sequence). This CDR3 is built from 19 residues. The CDR3 DNA reads as TGTGCCTGGACCAGCACCGGGACAGGGTACCTAGGGTCTGGAAACACCATATATTTT. As protein: CAWTSTGTGYLGSGNTIYF.

The V and J genes are TRBV4-1 and TRBJ2-7; TRBD2 might be the D (6 bases). With 4 bases removed from V and 5 bases from J, the gap between germline ends came to 12 bases. CDR3 length: 13 amino acids. Germline V CDR1 and CDR2: MGHRA, YSYEKL. As DNA, the CDR3 is TGCGCCAGCAGCCCAGAATCTAGCGACGAGCAGTACTTC. It is translated as CASSPESSDEQYF.

In DNA, the CDR3 is TGCAGCGTTCGAATTTCCGAGCAGTACTTC. It yields the protein CSVRISEQYF. The V and J genes are TRBV29-1 and TRBJ2-7; no definite D call. This CDR3 comprises 10 residues. CDR1 SQVTM and CDR2 ANQGSEA come from the germline V gene. V was clipped by 5 bases and J by 6 bases, with 8 bases between them.

This clone has just a few counts. V usage is TRBV19 and J usage is TRBJ2-5, with TRBD2 identical over 9 bases. The germline CDR1 and CDR2 sequences are LNHDA and SQIVND (reference sequence). After removal of 3 bases from V and 5 bases from J, the junction contained 4 bases not matched to a gene. The CDR3 extends over 14 amino acids. The CDR3 DNA is TGTGCCAGTAGTATCGGCGGGGGGGTGGAGACCCAGTACTTC. Amino acid sequence: CASSIGGGVETQYF.

The gene calls are TRBV29-1 and TRBJ2-5; D gene unclear. Trimming took 4 bases from V and 5 from J, leaving 14 bases between them. This CDR3 contains 13 residues. Germline V CDR1 and CDR2: SQVTM, ANQGSEA. The CDR3 reads CSVAMALGETQYF. CDR3 nucleotide sequence: TGCAGCGTTGCCATGGCCTTGGGGGAGACCCAGTACTTC.

Concerning this clone itself: One junction end does not reproduce the germline sequence, and a read error may be involved. The rearrangement links TRBV7-7 to TRBJ2-5; 15 positions agree with TRBD2. Per germline, CDR1 SSHAT and CDR2 FNYEAQ (reference sequence). The CDR3 has 17 amino acids. This CDR3 is CASSLVGLAGGQETQYF. CDR3 DNA: TGTGCTAGCAGCTTAGTTGGACTAGCGGGGGGGCAAGAGACCCAGTACTTC.

The chain recombines TRBV4-1 with TRBJ1-2, with D perhaps matching TRBD1 (6 bases). V was trimmed by 1 base and J by 6 bases, leaving 12 bases between them. CDR3 size: 14 residues. CDR1 and CDR2 (germline): MGHRA, YSYEKL. CDR3 DNA sequence: TGCGCCAGCAGCCAAGGACAGGTCCCAAATGGCTACACCTTC. Its translation: CASSQGQVPNGYTF.

The chain has TRBV20-1 and TRBJ2-1; D is perhaps TRBD1 (6 bases). The length of the CDR3 is 8 residues. Germline V gene data show CDR1 as DFQATT and CDR2 as SNEGSKA (reference sequence). Trimming pared 6 bases from V and 15 bases from J, leaving 9 bases between. CDR3 amino acids: CSARGGFF. The DNA of the CDR3 is TGCAGTGCGCGAGGGGGGTTCTTC.

The chain has TRBV27 and TRBJ1-4; 10 nucleotides line up with TRBD1. Germline assignment: CDR1 MNHEY and CDR2 SMNVEV (reference sequence). The CDR3 runs to 19 residues. V trimming: 5 bases; J trimming: 8 bases; junction bases outside the gene matches: 20. CDR3 coding DNA: TGTGCCAGCAGTCCAGACGGTGTTCATGACAGGGGGCGAGAGGAAAAACTGTTTTTT. Protein sequence: CASSPDGVHDRGREEKLFF.

V and J are TRBV29-1 and TRBJ1-1; 9 bases are shared with TRBD1. The length of the CDR3 is 14 residues. From germline, CDR1 is SQVTM and CDR2 ANQGSEA. V shed 7 bases and J 3 bases; nucleotides not matched to a gene: 9. CDR3 sequence reads: CSGALQGAYTEAFF. The CDR3 nucleotides read TGCAGCGGTGCACTACAGGGGGCCTACACTGAAGCTTTCTTT.

This clone was detected a few times. The CDR3 reads CASQGFRTGELFF. CDR3 nucleotides: TGTGCCAGCCAGGGATTTAGGACCGGGGAGCTGTTTTTT. V gene TRBV14 combines with J gene TRBJ2-2; tentatively, D is TRBD1 (5 bases). The CDR3 covers 13 residues. V lost 8 bases and J lost 5, with 12 bases in between. CDR1 and CDR2 from the germline V gene are SGHDN and FVKESK. The whole variable domain, filled in from reference TRBV14 and TRBJ2-2, reads EAGVTQFPSHSVIEKGQTVTLRCDPISGHDNLYWYRRVMGKEIKFLLHFVKESKQDESGMPNNRFLAERTGGTYSTLKVQPAELEDSGVYFCASQGFRTGELFFGEGSRLTVL.